This T cell receptor (beta chain) was identified in a study of CD8 T cells in Susac syndrome. Germline-derived CDR1 and CDR2 are LNHDA and SQIVND (reference sequence). The J segment lost 4 bases and the V segment lost 5 bases, leaving 12 bases of the junction unmatched. This CDR3 contains 16 residues. RNA amounts of 0.5 to 1 ug underwent reverse transcription with random hexamers. One entry per CDR3 protein results from TCRdb running MiXCR on the immunoSEQ multiplex PCR reads. The sample holds more than 75,000 distinct CDR3 sequences, around 93% seen once. The chain links TRBV19 to TRBJ1-2; 8 bases match TRBD1. This sequence originates from a human donor in good health. Sequencing was performed on CD8+ T cells from PBMCs. The CDR3 loop reads CASSATGQGFFYGYTF. As DNA, the CDR3 is TGTGCCAGTAGTGCTACCGGACAGGGCTTTTTCTATGGCTACACCTTC.